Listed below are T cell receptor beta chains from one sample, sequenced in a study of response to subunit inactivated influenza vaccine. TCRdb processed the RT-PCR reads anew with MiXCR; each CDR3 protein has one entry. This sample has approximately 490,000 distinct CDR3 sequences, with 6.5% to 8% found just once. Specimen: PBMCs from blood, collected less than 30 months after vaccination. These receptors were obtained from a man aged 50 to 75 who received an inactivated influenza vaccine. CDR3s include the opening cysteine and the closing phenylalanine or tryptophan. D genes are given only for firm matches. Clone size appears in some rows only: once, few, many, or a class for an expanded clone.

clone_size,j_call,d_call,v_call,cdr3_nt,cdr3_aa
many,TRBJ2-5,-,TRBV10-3,TGTGCCATCTCTGTGCAAGGGCGAGAGACCCAGTACTTC,CAISVQGRETQYF
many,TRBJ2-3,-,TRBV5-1,TGCGCCAGCAGCTGGCAGGGAAGCACAGATACGCAGTATTTT,CASSWQGSTDTQYF
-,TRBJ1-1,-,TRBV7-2,TGTGCCAGCAGCTTCACGGGGAACGAGGCTTTCTTT,CASSFTGNEAFF
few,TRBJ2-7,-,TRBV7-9,TGTGCCAGCAGCTTATTTGCCGGCTACGAGCAGTACTTC,CASSLFAGYEQYF
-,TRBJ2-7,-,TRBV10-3,TGTGCCACCAACCGGCCACAGTCCTACGAGCAGTACTTC,CATNRPQSYEQYF
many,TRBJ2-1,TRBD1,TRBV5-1,TGCGCCAGCAGCACATTACAGGGGACGGAGCAGTTCTTC,CASSTLQGTEQFF
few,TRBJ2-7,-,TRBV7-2,TGTGCCAGCAGCTCCTTCGGATACGAGCAGTACTTC,CASSSFGYEQYF
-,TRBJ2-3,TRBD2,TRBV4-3,TGCGCCAGCAGCCAAGTACTAGCGGGAAGCACAGATACGCAGTATTTT,CASSQVLAGSTDTQYF
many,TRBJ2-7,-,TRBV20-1,TGCAGGGCTACAAGGGGACAAGGGCACGAGCAGTACTTC,CRATRGQGHEQYF
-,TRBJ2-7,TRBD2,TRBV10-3,TGTGCCATCAGTGAGGGACTAGCGGGCAACTCCTACGAGCAGTACTTC,CAISEGLAGNSYEQYF
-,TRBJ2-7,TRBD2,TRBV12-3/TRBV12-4,TGTGCCAGCAGACTTAGCGGGACCTACGAGCAGTACTTC,CASRLSGTYEQYF
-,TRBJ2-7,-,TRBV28,TGTGTCAGCAGCGCCGGACCCAGGGTAGACGAGCAGTACTTC,CVSSAGPRVDEQYF
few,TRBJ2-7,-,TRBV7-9,TGTGCCAGCAGCTTCAGCCTGACAGGATCTAGCGAGCAGTACTTC,CASSFSLTGSSEQYF
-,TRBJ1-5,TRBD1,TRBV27,TGTGCCAGCAGTGCCCGGACAGGGCTCCAGCCCCAGCATTTT,CASSARTGLQPQHF
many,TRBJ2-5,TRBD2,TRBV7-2,TGTGCCAGCAGCTTATGGTCCGGCGGGAGGGGTGAGACCCAGTACTTC,CASSLWSGGRGETQYF
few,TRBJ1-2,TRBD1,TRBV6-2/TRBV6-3,TGTGCCAGCTGGGACAGGCTGACTAACTATGGCTACACCTTC,CASWDRLTNYGYTF
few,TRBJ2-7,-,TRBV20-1,TGCAGTGCCCCAGAGGGGGGGACGATCGGATACGAGCAGTACTTC,CSAPEGGTIGYEQYF
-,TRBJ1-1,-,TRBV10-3,TGTGCCATCAGTGCTGCGAGTCCAGGGCGAGGGGACACTGAAGCTTTCTTT,CAISAASPGRGDTEAFF
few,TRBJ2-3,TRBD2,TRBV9,TGTGCCAGCAGTTCTGGACTAGCGGGATTCACAGATACGCAGTATTTT,CASSSGLAGFTDTQYF
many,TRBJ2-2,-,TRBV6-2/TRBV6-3,TGTGCCAGCAGTTACAGCGGTTTGAACACCGGGGAGCTGTTTTTT,CASSYSGLNTGELFF
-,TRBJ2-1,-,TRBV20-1,TGCAGTGCTAGAAGCGACAAGAATGAGCAGTTCTTC,CSARSDKNEQFF
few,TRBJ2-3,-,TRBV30,TGTGCCTGGAACCCACTGGAGAGGGTCCCAGATACGCAGTATTTT,CAWNPLERVPDTQYF
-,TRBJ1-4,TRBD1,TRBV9,TGTGCCAGCAGCTTACTCGGACAGGGGTCAACTAATGAAAAACTGTTTTTT,CASSLLGQGSTNEKLFF
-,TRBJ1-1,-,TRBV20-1,TGCAGTGCGCACGGTAACACTGAAGCTTTCTTT,CSAHGNTEAFF
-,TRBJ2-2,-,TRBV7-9,TGTGCCAGCAGCTTAATCCTTCTAGGGATGTACACCGGGGAGCTGTTTTTT,CASSLILLGMYTGELFF
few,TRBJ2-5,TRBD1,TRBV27,TGTGCCTCCCGGGGGACAGGGGTGAAGACCCAGTACTTC,CASRGTGVKTQYF
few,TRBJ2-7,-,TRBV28,TGTGCCAGCAGTTTTCCCGGGGTTTACGAGCAGTACTTC,CASSFPGVYEQYF
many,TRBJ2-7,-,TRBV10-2,TGCGCCAGCAGTGAGCCATACAGAATCGGCGGCGCCTACGAGCAGTACTTC,CASSEPYRIGGAYEQYF
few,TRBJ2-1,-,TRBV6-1,TGTGCCAGCAGTAAGTGGGAGGCCCTCAATGAGCAGTTCTTC,CASSKWEALNEQFF
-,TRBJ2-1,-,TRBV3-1,TGTGCCAGCAGCCAAGGAGCCGGTCCCAACAACAATGAGCAGTTCTTC,CASSQGAGPNNNEQFF
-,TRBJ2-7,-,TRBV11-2,TGTGCCAGCAGCTTAAATATTTTTTCATCGGGACAAGTCGTAGAGCAGTACTTC,CASSLNIFSSGQVVEQYF
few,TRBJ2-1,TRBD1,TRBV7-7,TGTGCCAGCAGCTTAGCGGACAGGGCCCCCTACAATGAGCAGTTCTTC,CASSLADRAPYNEQFF
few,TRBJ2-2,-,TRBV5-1,TGCGCCAGCAATCAGGGCTCCACCGGGGAGCTGTTTTTT,CASNQGSTGELFF